This T cell receptor beta chain originates from a study of tumor-infiltrating lymphocytes in localized non-small cell lung cancer. Generated by immunoSEQ multiplex PCR, the TCRdb table keeps only in-frame clones and is missing some. The repertoire holds approximately 13,000 clones, about 71% seen once, with about 8.6% in the top ten. The receptor's source is a human donor with non-small cell lung cancer. The material sequenced was lung tumor tissue.

The CDR3 spells CAWTGPRGIRDNEKLFF. Here the CDR3 DNA reads TGTGCCTGGACCGGCCCCAGGGGGATCAGGGATAATGAAAAACTGTTTTTT. The chain joins TRBV30 to TRBJ1-4, with 7 nucleotides matching TRBD1. Germline V gives CDR1 GTSNPN, CDR2 SVGIG (reference sequence). J lost 4 bases, V lost 4 bases, and 15 bases had no gene match. There are 17 residues in the CDR3.